This T cell receptor beta chain was found in a study of shared clonotypes between healthy human individuals. The CDR3 loop spans 13 amino acids. With V trimmed by 8 bases and J by 3 bases, 5 bases remained unmatched. Germline CDR1 reads MNHEY; CDR2 reads SMNVEV (reference sequence). Notes on the study in general: Generation of non-shared clonotypes was less probable than generation of clonotypes shared by all four donors. With a handful of donors compared, around 5% of naive CD4 clonotypes were shared. As a rule, naive subsets had a larger estimated richness than memory subsets.

Generated by immunoSEQ multiplex PCR, the TCRdb table keeps only in-frame clones and is missing some. The table lists hundreds of thousands of clones, around 67% of them singletons. About this clone itself: Its antigen remains unknown.

Those who donated were healthy HIV-negative adults, with no recent acute infections or vaccinations reported. The source is a woman aged 25 to 39 in good health. The chain has TRBV27 and TRBJ1-1; 8 nucleotides align to TRBD1. The sequencing sample was made of memory CD4+ T cells sorted from blood. Subset reported: CD45RA-negative fraction. CDR3 protein: CASGPTGDTEAFF. CDR3 nucleotides: TGTGCCAGCGGACCGACAGGGGACACTGAAGCTTTCTTT.